Each of the 15 T cell receptor beta chains below was sequenced from the same sample in a study of shared clonotypes between healthy human individuals. Assay: immunoSEQ multiplex PCR; the TCRdb copy retains only in-frame clones and omits some. The sample has 2,500,000 or so clones; 85% to 95% are singletons. The sequenced material came from naive CD4+ T cells sorted from blood. Noted subset: CD45RA+ positively selected. The receptors were sampled from a man aged 18 to 29 in good health.

This chain links TRBV2 with TRBJ2-7; 16 nucleotides line up with TRBD2. From germline, CDR1 is SNHLY and CDR2 FYNNEI. This CDR3 is built from 19 residues. V gave up 7 bases and J gave up 0 bases; unmatched junction bases: 12. This chain's CDR3 is CASNTVPGLAGGSSYEQYF. Here the CDR3 DNA reads TGTGCCAGCAATACGGTTCCGGGACTAGCGGGAGGGAGCTCCTACGAGCAGTACTTC.

The gene calls are TRBV27 and TRBJ2-5; no reliable D call. This CDR3 is 14 amino acids long. The germline gives CDR1 MNHEY, CDR2 SMNVEV (reference sequence). V lost 0 bases and J 4 bases, leaving 9 bases between the germline ends. The CDR3, as DNA: TGTGCCAGCAGTTTATCTAGGCGCGGAGAGACCCAGTACTTC. Its translation is CASSLSRRGETQYF.

The J gene is TRBJ1-1, the V gene TRBV7-2, with a tentative D call TRBD1 (5 bases). The CDR3 has 15 amino acids. Trimming shortened V by 4 bases and J by 4 bases, and 16 bases separated the two germline ends. From germline, CDR1 is SGHTA and CDR2 FQGNSA. The CDR3 nucleotides are TGTGCCAGCAGCTGGTTGGGGGGGATTAGCACTGAAGCTTTCTTT. Its protein is CASSWLGGISTEAFF.

This chain connects TRBV7-8 to TRBJ1-5; D not certain. CDR3 length: 13 residues. The V end was cut by 5 bases, the J end by 4 bases, with 9 bases between. From germline, CDR1 is SGHVS and CDR2 FQNEAQ. This CDR3 is CASSSWTNQPQHF. As DNA, the CDR3 is TGTGCCAGCAGCAGCTGGACGAATCAGCCCCAGCATTTT. Using reference TRBV7-8 and TRBJ1-5 for the parts outside the CDR3, the full variable domain is GAGVSQSPRYKVAKRGQDVALRCDPISGHVSLFWYQQALGQGPEFLTYFQNEAQLDKSGLPSDRFFAERPEGSVSTLKIQRTQQEDSAVYLCASSSWTNQPQHFGDGTRLSIL.

As concerns this clone: This sample includes further DNA sequences coding for the same CDR3. The DNA of the CDR3 is TGTGCCAGCAGCTTGGACCGGGGGGCCTACAATGAGCAGTTCTTC. It specifies CASSLDRGAYNEQFF. V gene TRBV7-3 combines with J gene TRBJ2-1; 7 positions match TRBD2. Unmatched junction bases numbered 4, after V lost 3 bases and J lost 2 bases. The CDR3 spans 15 residues. Germline V gene data show CDR1 as SGHTA and CDR2 as FQGTGA.

The chain uses TRBV5-1 and TRBJ2-3, with TRBD2 matching 13 bases. CDR1 is SGHRS and CDR2 is YFSETQ in the germline V gene. The J segment lost 5 bases and the V segment lost 6 bases, leaving 3 bases of the junction unmatched. CDR3 size: 14 residues. DNA of the CDR3: TGCGCCAGCAAGGGACTAGCGGGAAGAGATACGCAGTATTTT. Encoded protein: CASKGLAGRDTQYF.

The genes are TRBV6-5 and TRBJ2-7, with D possibly matching TRBD2 (6 bases). The CDR3 extends over 13 amino acids. Between the trimmed V and J ends, which lost 5 bases and 1 base, there was a span of 9 bases. CDR1 is MNHEY and CDR2 is SVGAGI in the germline V gene. CDR3 sequence (DNA): TGTGCCAGCAGTCGGCGGGGATCCTACGAGCAGTACTTC. It is translated as CASSRRGSYEQYF.

DNA of the CDR3: TGCGCCAGTCGGGACGGAAATAATTCACCCCTCCACTTT. This gives the protein CASRDGNNSPLHF. V and J are TRBV5-1 and TRBJ1-6, with D tentatively TRBD1 (5 bases). Germline V gene lookup returns CDR1 SGHRS and CDR2 YFSETQ. The V end lost 8 bases, the J end lost 5 bases, and 11 bases lay between the germline ends. The CDR3 is made up of 13 amino acids.

This chain uses TRBV11-1 with TRBJ1-1; a possible D gene is TRBD1 (6 bases). CDR3 length equals 14 residues. Trimming shortened V by 1 base and J by 2 bases, and 8 bases separated the two germline ends. Germline CDR1 and CDR2: SGHAT and FQDESV (reference sequence). CDR3 nucleotides: TGTGCCAGCAGCTTAGGGACAGCCAACACTGAAGCTTTCTTT. Its protein product is CASSLGTANTEAFF.

The chain employs TRBV5-1 and TRBJ2-5; D unclear. The V end lost 1 base, the J end lost 0 bases, and 4 bases lay between the germline ends. Germline CDR1 reads SGHRS; CDR2 reads YFSETQ. The CDR3 covers 13 residues. CDR3 region: CASSLMYQETQYF. CDR3 nucleotides: TGCGCCAGCAGCTTGATGTACCAAGAGACCCAGTACTTC. Combining the CDR3 with reference TRBV5-1 and TRBJ2-5 gives the whole variable domain KAGVTQTPRYLIKTRGQQVTLSCSPISGHRSVSWYQQTPGQGLQFLFEYFSETQRNKGNFPGRFSGRQFSNSRSEMNVSTLELGDSALYLCASSLMYQETQYFGPGTRLLVL.

The chain recombines TRBV10-3 with TRBJ2-1; 10 bases line up with TRBD1. Per the germline V gene, CDR1 is ENHRY and CDR2 is SYGVKD. The length of the CDR3 is 15 residues. The V segment lost 6 bases and the J segment 6 bases; nucleotides outside the gene matches: 8. The CDR3 sequence: CAIRAGTGDLNEQFF. In DNA, the CDR3 is TGTGCCATCAGAGCCGGGACAGGGGACCTCAATGAGCAGTTCTTC.

The CDR3 nucleotides read TGTGCCAGCAGTTTGGCCAGGGGAGGAGACTATGGCTACACCTTC. Its translation: CASSLARGGDYGYTF. The rearrangement links TRBV28 to TRBJ1-2, with TRBD1 as a possible D gene (6 bases). CDR1 and CDR2 from the germline V gene are MDHEN and SYDVKM. The CDR3 contains 15 residues. V gave up 3 bases and J gave up 3 bases, with 14 bases separating them.

The rearrangement joins TRBV14 to TRBJ2-4; D is ambiguous. The CDR3 has 15 residues. The germline V and J ends were trimmed by 2 bases and 0 bases, with 8 bases remaining between them. Germline V gene data show CDR1 as SGHDN and CDR2 as FVKESK. The CDR3 DNA sequence: TGTGCCAGCAGCCAACAGACGGTAGCCAAAAACATTCAGTACTTC. Translation: CASSQQTVAKNIQYF. Full variable domain (remainder filled in from reference TRBV14 and TRBJ2-4): EAGVTQFPSHSVIEKGQTVTLRCDPISGHDNLYWYRRVMGKEIKFLLHFVKESKQDESGMPNNRFLAERTGGTYSTLKVQPAELEDSGVYFCASSQQTVAKNIQYFGAGTRLSVL.

The chain carries TRBV15 and TRBJ1-3; D unresolved. The V end was cut by 2 bases, the J end by 3 bases, with 5 bases between. The CDR3 is made up of 13 amino acids. The germline V gene has CDR1 LNHNV and CDR2 YYDKDF (reference sequence). CDR3 region: CATSRPDGNTIYF. CDR3 coding DNA: TGTGCCACCAGCAGACCAGATGGAAACACCATATATTTT.

As regards this clone: The sample has other DNA sequences that encode this CDR3 too. The genes are TRBV4-1 and TRBJ1-2; 9 bases align to TRBD1. V was clipped by 1 base and J by 5 bases; unmatched bases: 5. Germline V gives CDR1 MGHRA, CDR2 YSYEKL. This CDR3 is 15 amino acids long. As DNA, the CDR3 is TGCGCCAGCAGCCAAGGGGACAGGGTAGGTTATGGCTACACCTTC. It yields the protein CASSQGDRVGYGYTF.